A selection of T cell receptor beta chains follows, all from one sample in a study of T cell repertoires in cytomegalovirus infection. TCRdb reanalysed the reads using MiXCR and keeps one entry per CDR3 protein. The table shows 150,000 to 200,000 distinct CDR3 sequences, with roughly 28% occurring only once. The sequencing input was PBMCs. The receptors here all came from a human donor in good health (CMV status not recorded). Some clones in this sample may be carry-over from other donors' samples. Both conserved end residues are part of each CDR3. A D gene is named only where the DNA matches it firmly. Rows give clone size only sometimes, using once, few, many, or a class for an expanded clone.

j_call | cdr3_length | clone_size | v_call | d_call | cdr3_aa | cdr3_nt
TRBJ2-1 | 19 | NA | TRBV2 | NA | CASSGNPTNLKDSYNEQFF | TGTGCCAGCAGTGGGAACCCTACCAATTTGAAAGACTCCTACAATGAGCAGTTCTTC
TRBJ2-3 | 16 | few | TRBV10-3 | TRBD1 | CAISESWTGGTDTQYF | TGTGCCATCAGTGAGTCCTGGACAGGGGGCACAGATACGCAGTATTTT
TRBJ1-2 | 15 | NA | TRBV6-2/TRBV6-3 | NA | CASTPVDLSNYGYTF | TGTGCCAGCACCCCAGTGGACCTTTCTAACTATGGCTACACCTTC
TRBJ2-7 | 16 | NA | TRBV7-2 | TRBD2 | CASSLAANSGDYEQYF | TGTGCCAGCAGCTTAGCTGCTAATAGCGGGGACTACGAGCAGTACTTC
TRBJ2-7 | 14 | NA | TRBV5-5 | TRBD2 | CASRALADSYEQYF | TGTGCCAGCAGGGCCCTAGCGGACTCCTACGAGCAGTACTTC
TRBJ1-1 | 15 | NA | TRBV7-3 | NA | CASSLTGSGGGEAFF | TGTGCCAGCAGCTTAACCGGTTCGGGCGGAGGAGAAGCTTTCTTT
TRBJ2-1 | 16 | few | TRBV15 | TRBD2 | CATSRDLGAGDNEQFF | TGTGCCACCAGCAGAGATCTAGGAGCGGGGGACAATGAGCAGTTCTTC
TRBJ2-1 | 16 | few | TRBV7-6 | TRBD1 | CASRLSGTGAYNEQFF | TGTGCCAGCAGACTCTCCGGGACAGGGGCCTACAATGAGCAGTTCTTC
TRBJ2-1 | 16 | few | TRBV2 | TRBD2 | CASSPTSGAYYNEQFF | TGTGCCAGCAGTCCGACTAGCGGTGCTTATTACAATGAGCAGTTCTTC
TRBJ1-4 | 17 | few | TRBV6-1 | NA | CASKPMGGELDNEKLFF | TGTGCCAGCAAACCGATGGGGGGCGAGTTGGATAATGAAAAACTGTTTTTT
TRBJ2-1 | 18 | NA | TRBV23-1 | NA | CASSQSGLSGLLRDEQFF | TGCGCCAGCAGTCAATCGGGGCTTAGCGGACTACTAAGGGATGAGCAGTTCTTC
TRBJ2-7 | 15 | NA | TRBV19 | TRBD1 | CASSISGTGDDEQYF | TGTGCCAGTAGTATCTCCGGGACAGGGGACGACGAGCAGTACTTC
TRBJ2-5 | 12 | once | TRBV14 | NA | CASSQVMETQYF | TGTGCCAGCAGCCAAGTTATGGAGACCCAGTACTTC
TRBJ1-2 | 15 | NA | TRBV7-9 | TRBD1 | CASSLGTGSDYGYTF | TGTGCCAGCAGCTTAGGGACAGGGAGTGACTATGGCTACACCTTC
TRBJ2-1 | 12 | few | TRBV11-3 | NA | CASSGRYNEQFF | TGTGCCAGCAGCGGGAGGTACAATGAGCAGTTCTTC
TRBJ1-1 | 15 | few | TRBV12-3/TRBV12-4 | NA | CASSILGQADTEAFF | TGTGCCAGCAGTATTCTCGGTCAAGCTGACACTGAAGCTTTCTTT
TRBJ1-2 | 13 | few | TRBV2 | NA | CASSEAPRSGYTF | TGTGCCAGCAGTGAAGCTCCCCGGTCCGGCTACACCTTC
TRBJ2-1 | 17 | few | TRBV7-6 | NA | CASSLVPRVAVYNEQFF | TGTGCCAGCAGCTTAGTCCCGAGGGTAGCGGTATACAATGAGCAGTTCTTC
TRBJ1-1 | 18 | NA | TRBV7-2 | NA | CASSYVAVTEVWNTEAFF | TGTGCCAGCAGCTATGTAGCGGTGACCGAGGTATGGAACACTGAAGCTTTCTTT
TRBJ2-2 | 15 | NA | TRBV27 | TRBD1 | CASSRTGSNTGELFF | TGTGCCAGCAGTCGGACAGGGTCGAACACCGGGGAGCTGTTTTTT
TRBJ1-1 | 16 | NA | TRBV25-1 | NA | CASSESLTERGTEAFF | TGTGCCAGCAGTGAGAGCTTAACGGAAAGGGGCACTGAAGCTTTCTTT
TRBJ1-4 | 14 | NA | TRBV19 | NA | CASSIGEGNEKLFF | TGTGCCAGTAGTATAGGAGAGGGTAATGAAAAACTGTTTTTT
TRBJ2-7 | 11 | NA | TRBV29-1 | TRBD1 | CSALTGREQYF | TGCAGCGCCTTGACAGGGCGCGAGCAGTACTTC
TRBJ2-3 | 11 | once | TRBV20-1 | NA | CSAGPTDTQYF | TGCAGTGCCGGGCCCACAGATACGCAGTATTTT
TRBJ2-7 | 17 | few | TRBV10-1 | TRBD2 | CASSESNPGLAVYEQYF | TGCGCCAGCAGTGAGTCGAACCCCGGACTAGCGGTTTACGAGCAGTACTTC
TRBJ1-1 | 14 | few | TRBV7-2 | TRBD1 | CASSSTGDETEAFF | TGTGCCAGCAGCTCAACAGGGGATGAGACTGAAGCTTTCTTT
TRBJ2-5 | 17 | many | TRBV20-1 | TRBD1 | CSAPDRVSQEYQETQYF | TGCAGTGCCCCTGACAGGGTGTCGCAGGAGTATCAAGAGACCCAGTACTTC
TRBJ1-5 | 14 | NA | TRBV5-1 | NA | CASSLTQDGQPQHF | TGCGCCAGCAGCTTGACGCAGGATGGACAGCCCCAGCATTTT
TRBJ1-2 | 14 | few | TRBV2 | NA | CASSETGASYGYTF | TGTGCCAGCAGTGAAACCGGAGCAAGCTATGGCTACACCTTC
TRBJ2-7 | 14 | NA | TRBV5-1 | NA | CASSLETQTYEQYF | TGCGCCAGCAGCTTGGAAACTCAAACCTACGAGCAGTACTTC
TRBJ2-1 | 15 | many | TRBV7-2 | NA | CASRGGGFSYNEQFF | TGTGCCAGCAGAGGCGGGGGCTTCTCCTACAATGAGCAGTTCTTC
TRBJ2-5 | 15 | NA | TRBV11-2 | TRBD1 | CASSPSGGIHETQYF | TGTGCCAGCAGCCCCTCAGGGGGCATTCATGAGACCCAGTACTTC
TRBJ2-1 | 16 | NA | TRBV28 | NA | CASSYPGAASYNEQFF | TGTGCCAGCAGTTACCCCGGGGCAGCATCATACAATGAGCAGTTCTTC
TRBJ2-5 | 13 | few | TRBV7-2 | NA | CASSSGTYETQYF | TGTGCCAGCAGCTCGGGGACATATGAGACCCAGTACTTC
TRBJ2-7 | 15 | many | TRBV7-2 | NA | CASSSRTWGASEQYF | TGTGCCAGCAGCTCGCGGACGTGGGGAGCCAGCGAGCAGTACTTC
TRBJ1-1 | 15 | few | TRBV2 | NA | CASSETPIWNTEAFF | TGTGCCAGCAGTGAAACGCCGATCTGGAACACTGAAGCTTTCTTT
TRBJ2-7 | 15 | few | TRBV5-1 | TRBD1 | CASSSTGLGSYEQYF | TGCGCCAGCAGTTCGACAGGGTTGGGATCCTACGAGCAGTACTTC
TRBJ2-3 | 17 | NA | TRBV6-5 | TRBD2 | CASSYAGLADFTDTQYF | TGTGCCAGCAGTTACGCGGGACTAGCGGACTTCACAGATACGCAGTATTTT
TRBJ1-2 | 14 | NA | TRBV25-1 | NA | CASSDQGSHYGYTF | TGTGCCAGCAGTGATCAGGGGAGTCACTATGGCTACACCTTC
TRBJ2-7 | 14 | NA | TRBV9 | NA | CASSLGDPRYEQYF | TGTGCCAGCAGCCTCGGGGACCCACGTTACGAGCAGTACTTC
TRBJ2-1 | 14 | few | TRBV12-3/TRBV12-4 | TRBD1 | CASRTGGLGGEQFF | TGTGCCAGCAGAACAGGGGGCTTAGGGGGTGAGCAGTTCTTC